This T cell receptor beta chain was found in a study of metastatic and nonmetastatic thyroid tumors (dated by TCRdb to the early 2020s). Context from the whole study: The researchers compared repertoires between peripheral blood samples and tumor or nodule tissue samples from patients with malignant or benign thyroid disease.

Overall results and qualifications from the work: In both blood and tumor samples, TCR beta diversity was reported to be significantly higher in malignant tumors than in benign nodules.

This clone was counted at least ten times. Its antigen is unknown. Base qualities are not recorded, but no much larger clone differs from it by a single base. Spanning cysteine to phenylalanine, the CDR3 consists of 14 amino acids. This entry keeps only the CDR3 DNA: 42 bases, framed from base 1. CDR1 and CDR2 (MNHEY, SMNVEV) derive from the germline V gene (reference sequence). Trimming costs V 5 bases and J 6 bases, and their ends lie 17 bases apart. The library was built by means of PCR. The sequencer was an Illumina HiSeq 4000. High-throughput sequencing was used to profile the TCR beta-chain CDR3 region of every patient. Per the source publication's procedure: A classifier to discriminate distant-metastatic papillary thyroid cancer patients was built from CDR3 differences across clinicopathological groups. The Shannon index was used to measure repertoire diversity, and the Morisita-Horn index was used to measure how similar tumor and blood repertoires were. The public reads were reanalyzed by TCRdb: fastp trimming at Q25, MiXCR alignment, in-frame beta chains only. The V and J calls and clone size are TCRdb's, not the authors'. This sample is represented by about 62,000 clones; under 5% of them were singletons. Approximately 20% of the sample goes to the ten largest clones.

No treatment had been received by any patient before thyroid surgery. Using T-cell receptor beta sequencing, the researchers looked back retrospectively at clinical samples from patients, gathered between about 2012 and 2019. The source of this sequence is a female donor with papillary thyroid cancer or a benign thyroid nodule (not recorded which). Some clones in this sample may be carry-over from other donors' samples. The rearranged chain carries TRBV27 and TRBJ2-7, with TRBD2 perhaps the D gene, on 5 matching bases. The sequenced material came from blood. The nucleotides read TGTGCCAGCAGTCCCTCCTATCTGGCGGGCGAGCAGTACTTC. It is translated as CASSPSYLAGEQYF.